What follows describes a single TCR beta chain. What it recognizes is unknown. The repertoire was sequenced with immunoSEQ multiplex PCR; TCRdb's copy has only in-frame clones and lacks some. The table includes roughly 74,000 clones, around 94% detected once. These data come from a study of OX40 agonist ivuxolimab in advanced cancers. Looking at the study overall: A partial response was reached by three patients: one with hepatocellular carcinoma and two with cutaneous melanoma.

General study results and limits: More expanded clones were seen, on average, in CD8+ T cells than in CD4+.

Germline V CDR1 and CDR2: SEHNR, FQNEAQ (reference sequence). The CDR3 is made up of 15 amino acids. With 3 bases clipped from V and 0 bases from J, the junction kept 5 bases outside the gene matches. The material was CD4+ or CD8+ T cells sorted from blood, obtained in a trial of the OX40 agonist ivuxolimab. The sequence was obtained from an adult with an advanced solid tumor such as melanoma, head and neck, liver or kidney cancer. This chain uses TRBV7-9 with TRBJ2-7, with 7 bases fitting TRBD1. For the CDR3, the DNA is TGTGCCAGCAGCTTTTGGGGACAGAACTCCTACGAGCAGTACTTC. It specifies CASSFWGQNSYEQYF. The variable domain in full, completed from reference TRBV7-9 and TRBJ2-7, reads DTGVSQNPRHKITKRGQNVTFRCDPISEHNRLYWYRQTLGQGPEFLTYFQNEAQLEKSRLLSDRFSAERPKGSFSTLEIQRTEQGDSAMYLCASSFWGQNSYEQYFGPGTRLTVT.